The clone carrying this T cell receptor beta chain was recorded many times. Its antigen is not known. The record originates from a study of T cells in Graves' hyperthyroidism and ophthalmopathy. Points from the study as a whole: Median prediction lead before ophthalmopathy onset was 6 to 8 months with the model.

The germline V gene encodes CDR1 LNHDA and CDR2 SQIVND (reference sequence). Trimming removed 0 bases at V and 2 bases at J, with 5 bases between. The CDR3 covers 14 residues. Newly diagnosed hyperthyroidism, duration under 2 months, in patients aged 18 to 65. Clinicians diagnosed patients from clinical symptoms, serum thyroxine and TRAb, thyroid ultrasound and orbital computed tomography. The PBMCs had their origin in roughly 10 ml of fresh peripheral blood. From RNA transcripts, TCR beta CDR3 regions were amplified. An initial round of RT-PCR targeting the TCR CDR3 relied on the HTBI primer set. TCRdb called the multiplex PCR reads again in MiXCR, with one record for every CDR3 protein. The sample lists nearly 600,000 distinct CDR3 sequences; approximately 14% were seen once.

Input material: blood. The clonotype originates from a woman in her thirties with Graves' hyperthyroidism that later progressed to Graves' ophthalmopathy. V and J are TRBV19 and TRBJ1-5, with D unclear. The CDR3 protein is CASSIDSGNQPQHF. CDR3 nucleotide sequence: TGTGCCAGTAGTATAGATTCGGGCAATCAGCCCCAGCATTTT.